This T cell receptor beta chain was sequenced in a study of T cell responses to AZD1222 COVID-19 vaccine. Germline values: CDR1 SGHNT, CDR2 YYREEE (reference sequence). The V gene lost 4 bases and the J gene lost 3 bases, with 13 bases spanning the gap. The CDR3 runs to 15 residues. The study's findings and limits: Females made up more of the donors, who were largely white British, and clonal diversity may have come out too low. Breadth and depth of Spike-specific TCRs rose after two AZD1222 doses. Dominant CD4 TCR responses targeted spike regions 160-218 and 743-854.

This clone was detected once. Its specificity is unknown. This table comes from immunoSEQ multiplex PCR, and its TCRdb copy is limited to in-frame clones, with some not included. The sample consists of more than 250,000 clones, over 90% of them appearing once. The origin of this receptor is an adult in good health. The chain carries TRBV5-4 and TRBJ1-4, with D tentatively TRBD1 (5 bases). The source was peripheral blood, collected on day 0 of AZD1222 vaccination. Here the CDR3 reads CASSPSGGPNEKLFF. CDR3 DNA sequence: TGTGCCAGCAGCCCCTCTGGGGGACCTAATGAAAAACTGTTTTTT.